The clone carrying this T cell receptor (beta chain) was counted only a few times. Its cognate antigen is unknown. This sample is drawn from a study of Ad26.COV2.S vaccination and SARS-CoV-2 variants. The CDR3 is 16 amino acids. V was clipped by 1 base and J by 2 bases, with 14 bases between them. From germline, CDR1 is MGHRA and CDR2 YSYEKL. Sample treatment: roughly 20 received Ad26.COV2.S at low or high dose, single or two shots; 5 received placebo; per-sample allocation not given. Collection of samples fell on day 63 after the first vaccine or placebo injection. The study, taken as a whole, reports: Total T cell responses were possibly underestimated by TCR breadth and depth analyses.

Generated by immunoSEQ multiplex PCR, the TCRdb table keeps only in-frame clones and is missing some. The sample holds 300,000 to 350,000 clones; under 90% are singletons and the top ten take approximately 5.8%. The chain carries TRBV4-1 and TRBJ1-1; D unresolved. This receptor was taken from a person between 18 and 65 years old who received the Ad26.COV2.S COVID-19 vaccine or a placebo. Sequencing used peripheral blood, obtained in a trial of Ad26.COV2.S vaccine versus placebo. CDR3 DNA: TGCGCCAGCAGCCAAGTATTCCCGCAGGCCAACACTGAAGCTTTCTTT. Translated: CASSQVFPQANTEAFF.